Presented here are 28 T cell receptor beta chains from one specimen sequenced in a study of technical replicates of blood from a handful of donors. The data were produced by immunoSEQ multiplex PCR, yet TCRdb's version contains in-frame clones alone and is incomplete. The repertoire holds 45,000 to 65,000 clones, with 94% as singletons. The sample consisted of T cells isolated from PBMCs. The receptor set was obtained from a human donor in good health.

The chain uses TRBV28 and TRBJ2-7, with 9 bases aligning to TRBD2. V shed 4 bases and J 3 bases; nucleotides not matched to a gene: 7. Germline V gene sequence: CDR1 MDHEN, CDR2 SYDVKM. The CDR3 runs 15 residues. In DNA, the CDR3 is TGTGCCAGCAGTTCCCCGGGACTAGCACTCTACGAGCAGTACTTC. This codes for CASSSPGLALYEQYF.

The J gene is TRBJ1-5, the V gene TRBV7-3, with unresolved D. The CDR3 covers 14 residues. Trimming took off 5 bases at V and 5 bases at J, with 13 bases between the two ends. CDR1 is SGHTA, CDR2 FQGTGA, per germline. Here the CDR3 reads CASSLLGVDQPQHF. The CDR3 coding sequence is TGTGCCAGCAGCCTACTGGGAGTGGATCAGCCCCAGCATTTT.

V and J are TRBV28 and TRBJ1-4; D call uncertain. This CDR3 region has 14 residues. CDR1 is MDHEN, CDR2 SYDVKM, per germline. Trimming removed 3 bases from V and 1 base from J, with 6 bases in between. CDR3: CASSLRETNEKLFF. The CDR3 coding sequence is TGTGCCAGCAGTTTGAGGGAAACTAATGAAAAACTGTTTTTT. Supplemented by reference TRBV28 and TRBJ1-4, the full variable domain reads DVKVTQSSRYLVKRTGEKVFLECVQDMDHENMFWYRQDPGLGLRLIYFSYDVKMKEKGDIPEGYSVSREKKERFSLILESASTNQTSMYLCASSLRETNEKLFFGSGTQLSVL.

This sequence joins TRBV13 and TRBJ2-7, with 8 positions matching TRBD1. Per the germline V gene, CDR1 is PRHDT and CDR2 is FYEKMQ (reference sequence). This CDR3 has 15 residues. The V and J ends lost 5 bases and 3 bases, in that order; junction bases with no gene match: 9. The CDR3 loop is CASSRSPGTGYEQYF. The CDR3, as DNA: TGTGCCAGCAGCAGATCCCCCGGGACAGGCTACGAGCAGTACTTC.

The chain carries TRBV7-9 and TRBJ2-5, with 7 bases aligning to TRBD2. V shed 3 bases, J shed 5 bases, and the junction held 9 bases outside the gene matches. The V gene's germline CDR1 is SEHNR and CDR2 FQNEAQ (reference sequence). CDR3 length: 15 amino acids. CDR3 sequence: CASSFVGGRRETQYF. The CDR3 bases are TGTGCCAGCAGCTTCGTGGGAGGGCGGCGCGAGACCCAGTACTTC.

This chain connects TRBV6-5 to TRBJ1-1, with D perhaps matching TRBD1 (5 bases). With 0 bases removed from V and 5 bases from J, the gap between germline ends came to 13 bases. The CDR3 covers 15 residues. Germline CDR1 is MNHEY and CDR2 is SVGAGI. The CDR3: CASSYSAAGGTEAFF. In DNA form, the CDR3 reads TGTGCCAGCAGTTACTCGGCAGCGGGGGGGACTGAAGCTTTCTTT.

V gene TRBV13 combines with J gene TRBJ2-7, with D perhaps TRBD1 (6 bases). Germline lookup yields CDR1 PRHDT and CDR2 FYEKMQ (reference sequence). The length of the CDR3 is 14 residues. The ends were cut back, 8 bases at V and 0 bases at J, with 14 bases in the middle. The CDR3 spells CASGRPGHSYEQYF. The CDR3 DNA is TGTGCCAGCGGGCGACCGGGACACTCCTACGAGCAGTACTTC.

The chain joins TRBV13 to TRBJ2-3; D gene unclear. The V and J ends lost 7 bases and 4 bases respectively, with 9 bases between them. Germline V CDR1 and CDR2: PRHDT, FYEKMQ (reference sequence). The CDR3 is 12 residues long. The CDR3 DNA sequence: TGTGCCAGCACCGTACGGGCAGATACGCAGTATTTT. Its translation is CASTVRADTQYF.

This clone was recorded only once. V gene TRBV10-3 combines with J gene TRBJ2-4, with 9 bases identical to TRBD2. The J segment lost 0 bases and the V segment lost 0 bases, leaving 15 bases of the junction unmatched. The CDR3 runs 21 residues. The V gene's germline CDR1 is ENHRY and CDR2 SYGVKD. CDR3 in DNA: TGTGCCATCAGTGAGTCGAAGGATAGTAGCGGGAGAGGACGAGCCAAAAACATTCAGTACTTC. It codes for CAISESKDSSGRGRAKNIQYF.

The chain links TRBV28 to TRBJ1-3, with a weak D call TRBD1 (5 bases). Germline CDR1 is MDHEN and CDR2 is SYDVKM. The V end was cut by 3 bases, the J end by 0 bases, with 12 bases between. The CDR3 extends over 16 amino acids. The CDR3 region has the DNA TGTGCCAGCAGTTTTGCGGGGACGAGCTCTGGAAACACCATATATTTT. Amino acids: CASSFAGTSSGNTIYF.

J is TRBJ2-3 and V is TRBV11-3, with a tentative D call TRBD2 (7 bases). Trimming took off 1 base at V and 4 bases at J, with 12 bases between the two ends. The germline V gene has CDR1 SGHNT and CDR2 YENEEA. The CDR3 is 15 amino acids. CDR3 nucleotide sequence: TGTGCCAGCAGCTTAGCGGGGGGCGTCGCAGATACGCAGTATTTT. Amino acids: CASSLAGGVADTQYF.

The V and J genes are TRBV5-1 and TRBJ1-1; 8 bases match TRBD1. This CDR3 contains 16 residues. V was clipped by 4 bases and J by 1 base; unmatched bases: 9. Germline CDR1 reads SGHRS; CDR2 reads YFSETQ. The CDR3 is CASSPRLTGGNTEAFF. The CDR3 nucleotides read TGCGCCAGCAGCCCAAGACTTACAGGGGGGAACACTGAAGCTTTCTTT.

The chain employs TRBV29-1 and TRBJ1-4; TRBD1 matches at 9 bases. Germline V gene sequence: CDR1 SQVTM, CDR2 ANQGSEA. The CDR3 extends over 12 amino acids. After removal of 7 bases from V and 6 bases from J, the junction contained 3 bases not matched to a gene. CDR3 DNA sequence: TGCAGCGCACAGGGGGCAGATGAAAAACTGTTTTTT. Protein: CSAQGADEKLFF.

The chain combines TRBV7-9 with TRBJ2-3; tentative D call: TRBD1 (5 bases). The germline V gene encodes CDR1 SEHNR and CDR2 FQNEAQ (reference sequence). The CDR3 has 14 amino acids. V was trimmed by 6 bases and J by 2 bases, leaving 12 bases between them. The CDR3 DNA is TGTGCCAGCAGGTCAACAGGTAACACAGATACGCAGTATTTT. It yields the protein CASRSTGNTDTQYF.

This chain links TRBV6-5 with TRBJ2-1; D ambiguous. CDR1 MNHEY and CDR2 SVGAGI come from the germline V gene. Trimming removed 3 bases at V and 4 bases at J, with 10 bases between. The CDR3 consists of 14 residues. This CDR3 is CASSYGPSYNEQFF. In nucleotides, the CDR3 is TGTGCCAGCAGTTATGGCCCCAGTTACAATGAGCAGTTCTTC.

Here the CDR3 reads CASGLVLTGGSADTEAFF. Written as DNA, the CDR3 is TGTGCTAGTGGTTTGGTACTGACAGGGGGCTCCGCGGACACTGAAGCTTTCTTT. The V and J genes are TRBV12-5 and TRBJ1-1; 10 bases fit TRBD1. This CDR3 has 18 amino acids. V was clipped by 0 bases and J by 3 bases; unmatched bases: 10. Germline CDR1 is LGHNT and CDR2 is FRNRAP.

The chain has TRBV5-1 and TRBJ1-6; 7 bases are a match to TRBD1. Germline V CDR1 and CDR2: SGHRS, YFSETQ. After removal of 5 bases from V and 10 bases from J, the junction contained 12 bases not matched to a gene. The CDR3 consists of 15 residues. The CDR3 nucleotides read TGCGCCAGCAGTCCAACCACAACAGGGGACTCACCCCTCCACTTT. This translates into CASSPTTTGDSPLHF.

CDR3 sequence: CASSLLYEQFF. DNA for the CDR3: TGTGCCAGCAGTTTACTCTATGAGCAGTTCTTC. The chain combines TRBV28 with TRBJ2-1; D ambiguous. Germline V CDR1 and CDR2: MDHEN, SYDVKM. Trimming pared 2 bases from V and 8 bases from J, leaving 4 bases between. The CDR3 length is 11 residues.

The genes are TRBV5-1 and TRBJ2-5; 8 bases align to TRBD1. Germline lookup yields CDR1 SGHRS and CDR2 YFSETQ. Trimming removed 3 bases from V and 1 base from J; junction bases left unmatched: 2. The CDR3 has 14 amino acids. This chain's CDR3 is CASSSGQAQETQYF. DNA of the CDR3: TGCGCCAGCAGCTCGGGACAGGCCCAAGAGACCCAGTACTTC.

The V and J genes are TRBV12-5 and TRBJ1-4, with a tentative D call TRBD1 (6 bases). The length of the CDR3 is 13 residues. V was clipped by 6 bases and J by 4 bases, with 9 bases between them. CDR1 is LGHNT and CDR2 is FRNRAP in the germline V gene. The CDR3 DNA is TGTGCTAGTGGCGACAGGCTTAATGAAAAACTGTTTTTT. Its protein is CASGDRLNEKLFF.

The V call is TRBV5-1, the J call TRBJ1-1; TRBD1 agrees at 12 bases. Germline lookup yields CDR1 SGHRS and CDR2 YFSETQ. V lost 2 bases to trimming and J lost 4 bases; unmatched junction nucleotides: 6. The CDR3 length is 16 residues. CDR3 coding DNA: TGCGCCAGCAGCTTTGGGACAGGGGGCGCGGGCACTGAAGCTTTCTTT. Its translation is CASSFGTGGAGTEAFF.

The V call is TRBV28, the J call TRBJ1-2; TRBD1 matches 9 bases. Germline V gives CDR1 MDHEN, CDR2 SYDVKM. The trim removed 6 bases at V and 5 bases at J, leaving 28 bases unmatched. The length of the CDR3 is 21 residues. The CDR3 protein is CASSAGDRDAFQGGDNYGYTF. The CDR3 coding sequence is TGTGCCAGCAGCGCGGGGGACAGGGATGCTTTCCAGGGTGGCGATAATTATGGCTACACCTTC.

The rearrangement joins TRBV7-6 to TRBJ1-4; perhaps TRBD1 as D (5 bases). The germline V gene encodes CDR1 SGHVS and CDR2 FNYEAQ. The CDR3 length is 17 residues. V lost 0 bases, J lost 4 bases, and 15 bases lay in between. The CDR3 loop reads CASSLAYQAGVNEKLFF. The CDR3 DNA follows: TGTGCCAGCAGCTTAGCCTACCAGGCGGGGGTTAATGAAAAACTGTTTTTT.

V and J are TRBV11-3 and TRBJ2-7, with 10 bases aligning to TRBD1. The CDR3 covers 16 residues. After removal of 1 base from V and 3 bases from J, the junction contained 6 bases not matched to a gene. Germline CDR1 SGHNT, CDR2 YENEEA. The CDR3, as DNA: TGTGCCAGCAGCTTAGCACTGGGACAGGGGAACTACGAGCAGTACTTC. The encoded protein is CASSLALGQGNYEQYF.

The chain carries TRBV6-5 and TRBJ2-1; 9 nucleotides align to TRBD1. The CDR3 covers 15 residues. From germline, CDR1 is MNHEY and CDR2 SVGAGI. V gave up 6 bases and J gave up 6 bases; unmatched junction bases: 9. CDR3 sequence reads: CASRLTGGPGNEQFF. The CDR3 nucleotides are TGTGCCAGCAGACTAACAGGGGGCCCGGGCAATGAGCAGTTCTTC.

The CDR3 nucleotides read TGTGCCAGCAGTTGGCAGGGGGCCACTGAAGCTTTCTTT. Its translation is CASSWQGATEAFF. V and J are TRBV28 and TRBJ1-1, with 8 bases fitting TRBD1. The CDR3 length is 13 residues. Trimming at V came to 4 bases and at J to 4 bases, leaving 2 bases not matched to a gene. Per germline, CDR1 MDHEN and CDR2 SYDVKM.

This chain joins TRBV28 and TRBJ1-2; 7 bases match TRBD1. The CDR3 extends over 15 amino acids. Trimming at V came to 6 bases and at J to 1 base, leaving 8 bases not matched to a gene. The V gene's germline CDR1 is MDHEN and CDR2 SYDVKM. The CDR3 DNA reads TGTGCCAGCAGCCGTGGGACAGTTATTAACTATGGCTACACCTTC. It codes for CASSRGTVINYGYTF.

V usage is TRBV28 and J usage is TRBJ2-4; 8 bases line up with TRBD1. This CDR3 comprises 15 residues. Germline V gives CDR1 MDHEN, CDR2 SYDVKM. With V trimmed by 6 bases and J by 8 bases, 12 bases remained unmatched. The CDR3 nucleotides read TGTGCCAGCAGAGGACAGGGCGGATTAAAAGACATTCAGTACTTC. It encodes CASRGQGGLKDIQYF.